This T cell receptor beta chain was sequenced in a study of T cells in Graves' hyperthyroidism and ophthalmopathy (dated by TCRdb to the late 2010s). Context from the whole study: Peripheral blood was collected at initial diagnosis, before any treatment. The roughly 100 discovery patients were divided at random into training and test sets in a 7:3 ratio. An independent validation cohort of around 19 hyperthyroidism patients and 17 patients who later progressed to ophthalmopathy tested prospective prediction of ophthalmopathy. To identify TCR V-J signatures that set the groups apart, the researchers used a discovery cohort of 90 to 100 patients, made up of 40 to 45 with Graves' ophthalmopathy and 57 with stable Graves' hyperthyroidism. Thyroid tissue and blood T-cell repertoires from about six Graves' hyperthyroidism patients were also compared in the study. Once sampling was done, hyperthyroidism patients were given methimazole at a starting dose of 30 mg daily, whereas ophthalmopathy patients were given high-dose intravenous methylprednisolone. The paper reports TCR Vbeta CDR3 sequencing of fewer than 150 peripheral blood samples: some 44 ophthalmopathy, about 75 hyperthyroidism and 17 progressor patients. General study outcomes and caveats: Ophthalmopathy was separated from stable hyperthyroidism by a 13 V-J signature model, with approximately 86% sensitivity and roughly 81% specificity obtained in cross-validation and 80%/75% obtained in testing. In validation, the model predicted progression to ophthalmopathy a median of roughly 6.5 months before onset, with 70% to 71% sensitivity and 72.22% specificity. Most expanded thyroid clonotypes (frequency above 0.001) were also detected in blood, a finding suggesting that blood repertoires may reflect thyroid immune responses. Sample size was not statistically predetermined, and blinding of investigators to group allocation was not performed.

Stable Graves' hyperthyroidism was defined as the absence of progression to ophthalmopathy over 18 months of follow-up. Hyperthyroidism patients were newly diagnosed, with disease duration under 2 months, and aged 18 to 65 years. Exclusion was applied to patients with uncontrolled infections, other autoimmune diseases, pregnancy or lactation. Clinical symptoms, serum thyroxine and TRAb, thyroid ultrasound, and orbital computed tomography formed the basis for the diagnoses. PBMCs were isolated from about 9.2 ml of fresh peripheral blood by Ficoll-Paque density gradient centrifugation. Total RNA was extracted with Trizol reagent, and quality was checked on an Agilent 2100 Bioanalyzer. This clonotype has a single count. What this receptor recognizes is not known. A much more abundant neighbour one base away suggests this may be a read error. The TCR beta CDR3 regions were amplified from the RNA transcripts. A first-round RT-PCR of the TCR CDR3 used the HTBI primer set with the Qiagen OneStep RT-PCR kit. A second multiplex PCR round built the libraries, followed by size selection and purification. Libraries were sequenced paired-end with 100 bp reads on an Illumina HiSeq2000. Processing in the source paper ran as follows. Raw data were processed with SOAPnuke, discarding reads with adapters, uncalled bases, mean Phred below 15, or no exact constant-primer or identifier match. COPE v1.2.5 was used to merge the high-quality paired reads, and each unique nucleotide sequence was defined as a clonotype. MiTCR v1.1 was used to align the clonotypes against IMGT TRBV, TRBD and TRBJ reference segments. Analysis was restricted to V-J combinations with a frequency above 0.0001, which covered 99.2% of repertoires. A TCS score was defined as the ratio of F50 (clonal expansion) to E x V (chaos), with BLOSUM62-based TCRdist applied between CDR3 peptides within each V-J. Welch's t-statistics and random forest reduced roughly 530 V-J features to 10 to 15, which were used in a naive Bayes classifier (R e1071). The public reads were reprocessed in TCRdb via fastp at Q25 and MiXCR, keeping in-frame beta chains. Identical CDR3 proteins give one entry, which carries the most common genes and DNA. The V and J calls, along with clone size, are taken from TCRdb and not from the paper's own processing. This sample is represented by fewer than 850,000 distinct CDR3 sequences; roughly 17% of them were singletons. Around 15% of the sample is in the top ten clones.

CDR1 and CDR2 (MNHEY, SVGAGI) derive from the germline V gene. Including cysteine and phenylalanine, the CDR3 has 14 amino acids. Only CDR3 DNA remains: 42 bases, in frame from the first base. Trimmed from V: 4 bases; trimmed from J: 6 bases; junction bases lacking a gene match: 9. Material for sequencing was blood. This sequence uses TRBV6-5 and TRBJ2-7, and 7 bases in between align with TRBD1. The sequence came from a man aged 50 to 60 with Graves' hyperthyroidism. This receptor carries the CDR3 CASSFRQGHGEQYF. In nucleotides, the sequence is TGTGCCAGCAGTTTTCGACAGGGCCACGGCGAGCAGTACTTC.